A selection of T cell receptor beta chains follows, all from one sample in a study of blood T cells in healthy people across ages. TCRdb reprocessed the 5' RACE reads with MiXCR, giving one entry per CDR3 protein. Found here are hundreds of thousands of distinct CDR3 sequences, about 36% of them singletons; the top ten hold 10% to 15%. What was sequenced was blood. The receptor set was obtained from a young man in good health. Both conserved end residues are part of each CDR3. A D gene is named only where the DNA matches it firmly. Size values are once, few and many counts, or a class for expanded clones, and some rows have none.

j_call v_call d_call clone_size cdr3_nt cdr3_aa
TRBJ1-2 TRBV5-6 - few TGTGCCAGCAGGCGGGCTTTCAGGGCTAACTATGGCTACACCTTC CASRRAFRANYGYTF
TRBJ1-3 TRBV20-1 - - TGCAGTGCTAGAAGGTTCGCGGGTCAGCTCCCGAGCTCTGGAAACACCATATATTTT CSARRFAGQLPSSGNTIYF
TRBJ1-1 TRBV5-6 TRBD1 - TGTGCCAGCGGGGGGACAGGGATGATGAACACTGAAGCTTTCTTT CASGGTGMMNTEAFF
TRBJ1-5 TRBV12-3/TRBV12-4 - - TGTGCCAGCACAGGGCTTGGTCAGCCCCAGCATTTT CASTGLGQPQHF
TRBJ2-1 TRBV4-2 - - TGTGCCAGCAGCCAAGAAAAAGGAATTGAGCAGTTCTTC CASSQEKGIEQFF
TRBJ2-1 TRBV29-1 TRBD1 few TGCAGCACCCGGGACAGGGGGTGGAACAATGAGCAGTTCTTC CSTRDRGWNNEQFF
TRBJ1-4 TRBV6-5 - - TGTGCCAGCAGCAAAGGGATAATTAATGAAAAACTGTTTTTT CASSKGIINEKLFF
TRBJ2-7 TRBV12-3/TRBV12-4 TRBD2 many TGTGCCAGCAGTCCCCGGACTAGCGGGGGGATTCACTCCTACGAGCAGTACTTC CASSPRTSGGIHSYEQYF
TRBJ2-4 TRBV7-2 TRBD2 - TGTGCCAGCAGCTTGGGAGGCGGGGGAGGCCAAAACATTCAGTACTTC CASSLGGGGGQNIQYF
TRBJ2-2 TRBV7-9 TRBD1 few TGTGCCAGCAGCTTTCCCAGGGGGCAATTCGAAACCGGGGAGCTGTTTTTT CASSFPRGQFETGELFF
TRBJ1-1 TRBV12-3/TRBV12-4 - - TGTGCCAGCAGTGTTACAGGGCGAGGGACTGAAGCTTTCTTT CASSVTGRGTEAFF
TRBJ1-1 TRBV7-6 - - TGTGCCAGCGGCCCACAGGAGATTAACACTGAAGCTTTCTTT CASGPQEINTEAFF
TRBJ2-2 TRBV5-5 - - TGTGCCAGCAGCTTGAGATATAACACCGGGGAGCTGTTTTTT CASSLRYNTGELFF
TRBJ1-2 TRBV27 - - TGTGCCAGCAGTTTCGCAGGAGCCTATGGCTACACCTTC CASSFAGAYGYTF
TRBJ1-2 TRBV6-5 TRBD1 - TGTGCCAGCAGTTACGGAGGACAGGGCAGCTACACCTTC CASSYGGQGSYTF
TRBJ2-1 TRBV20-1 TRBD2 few TGCAGTGCTAGCGGGAGCGGGGGCTCCCTGGGCGACAATGAGCAGTTCTTC CSASGSGGSLGDNEQFF
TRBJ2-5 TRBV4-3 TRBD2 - TGCGCCAGCAGCCAAATAACTAGCGGGGGGGGAGAGCAGTACTTC CASSQITSGGGEQYF
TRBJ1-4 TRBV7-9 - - TGTGCCGGCAGCTCCTCGGGGGTCCCCAATGAAAAACTGTTTTTT CAGSSSGVPNEKLFF
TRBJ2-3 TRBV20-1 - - TGCAGTGCTAGAGTGGGGGCAACCACAGATACGCAGTATTTT CSARVGATTDTQYF
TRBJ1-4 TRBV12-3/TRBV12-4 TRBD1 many TGTGCCAGCAGCCGGGGGACAGGCGCAACTAATGAAAAACTGTTTTTT CASSRGTGATNEKLFF
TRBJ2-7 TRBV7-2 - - TGTGCCAGCAGCCCCCTGGTACGTCGCAATGAGCAGTACTTC CASSPLVRRNEQYF
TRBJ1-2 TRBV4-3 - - TGCGCCAGCAGCAAAGGAATTGACAGGACTAACTATGGCTACACCTTC CASSKGIDRTNYGYTF
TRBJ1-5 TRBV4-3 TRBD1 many TGCGCCAGCAGCCAAAATTTGGGACAGGGTAACCAGCCCCAGCATTTT CASSQNLGQGNQPQHF
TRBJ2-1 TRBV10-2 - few TGCGCCAGCAAAGGTTCCGGGGTTGACAATGAGCAGTTCTTC CASKGSGVDNEQFF
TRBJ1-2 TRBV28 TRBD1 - TGTGCCAGCAGTTTAAAGACAGGGGAGGGCTATGGCTACACCTTC CASSLKTGEGYGYTF
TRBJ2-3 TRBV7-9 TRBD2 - TGTGCCAGCAGCTCGGGACTAGCGGGGGGACCACGCACAGATACGCAGTATTTT CASSSGLAGGPRTDTQYF
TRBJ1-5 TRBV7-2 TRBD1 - TGTGCCAGCAGCTTACGGACAGGGTTTAGTCAGCCCCAGCATTTT CASSLRTGFSQPQHF
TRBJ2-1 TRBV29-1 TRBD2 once TGCAGCGTTGAAGTTGGTAGCGGGGTCCTCTTAGAGCAGTTCTTC CSVEVGSGVLLEQFF
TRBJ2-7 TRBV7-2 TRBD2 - TGTGCCAGCAGCCCTACGTGGAAGGGAGGGGACTACGAGCAGTACTTC CASSPTWKGGDYEQYF
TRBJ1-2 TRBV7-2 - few TGTGCCAGCGGTCGCTTCGATGGCTACACCTTC CASGRFDGYTF
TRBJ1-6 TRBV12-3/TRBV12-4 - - TGTGCCAGCAGCTCTCAAGCACAGGGACGGATTGGATCACCCCTCCACTTT CASSSQAQGRIGSPLHF
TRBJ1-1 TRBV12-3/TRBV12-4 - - TGTGCCAGCAGTTTACTACAGAACACTGAAGCTTTCTTT CASSLLQNTEAFF
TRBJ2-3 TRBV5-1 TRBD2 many TGCGCCAGCAGCTTGGAGGGACTAGCGGGGACAAAGAGACATAGCACAGATACGCAGTATTTT CASSLEGLAGTKRHSTDTQYF
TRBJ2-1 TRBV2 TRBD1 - TGTGCCAGCAACACGAAAAAGGGGGCCATATCCATCCGCCCGGTCTACAATGAGCAGTTCTTC CASNTKKGAISIRPVYNEQFF
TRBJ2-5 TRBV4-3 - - TGCGCCAGCAGCCAACGGGACCGAGGAGAGACCCAGTACTTC CASSQRDRGETQYF
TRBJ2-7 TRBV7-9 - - TGTGCCAGCAGCTTAATAGGGTCTAAACTCTCCTACGAGCAGTACTTC CASSLIGSKLSYEQYF
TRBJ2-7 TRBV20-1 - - TGCAGTGCTAGAGTTGGAGGTGTCGGTTCAGTTGAGCGGTACTTC CSARVGGVGSVERYF
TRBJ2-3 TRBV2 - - TGTGCCAGCAGTGGGGGGGGGGGCTACTCAGGTAATACGCAGTATTTT CASSGGGGYSGNTQYF
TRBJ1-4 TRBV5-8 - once TGTGCCAGCAGCAGGGGACCCGGCCCGAGTGAAAAACTGTTTTTT CASSRGPGPSEKLFF
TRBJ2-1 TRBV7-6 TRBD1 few TGTGCCAGCAGCCGCGGACAGGGTCGACCGAGCTCCTACAATGAGCAGTTCTTC CASSRGQGRPSSYNEQFF
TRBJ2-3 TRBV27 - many TGTGCCAGCAGTTTATCCCGCCCAGATACGCAGTATTTT CASSLSRPDTQYF
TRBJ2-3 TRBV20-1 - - TGCAGTGCTAGCCGGGCCGGGGGAACAGATACGCAGTATTTT CSASRAGGTDTQYF
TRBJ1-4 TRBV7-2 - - TGTGCCAGCAGCCCGGACCCGGATCCCGAAAAACTGTTTTTT CASSPDPDPEKLFF
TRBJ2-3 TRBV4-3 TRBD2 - TGCGCCAGCAGCCCCCTGGTGACTAGCGGGGGGGGCACAGATACGCAGTATTTT CASSPLVTSGGGTDTQYF
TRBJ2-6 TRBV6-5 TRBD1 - TGTGCCAGCAGTTACGCCCCGACAGGGCCCTCTGGGGCCAACGTCCTGACTTTC CASSYAPTGPSGANVLTF
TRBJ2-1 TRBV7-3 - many TGTGCCAGCAGCTTAATAGGGGGCTCCTACAATGAGCAGTTCTTC CASSLIGGSYNEQFF
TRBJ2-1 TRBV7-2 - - TGTGCCAGCGGGGTTAGCTCCTACAATGAGCAGTTCTTC CASGVSSYNEQFF
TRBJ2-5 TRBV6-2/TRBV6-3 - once TGTGCCACCACTATGTTGGAGCACCATGAGCAGTACTTC CATTMLEHHEQYF
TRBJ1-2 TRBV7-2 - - TGTGCCAGCAGCTTAGGAGGAAACTATGGCCACACCTTC CASSLGGNYGHTF
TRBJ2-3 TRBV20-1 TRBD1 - TGCAGTGCTAGAGCCGGGACAGGGGTGCATACGCAGTATTTT CSARAGTGVHTQYF